This record concerns one TCR beta chain sequence. Source study methods: Researchers report that nucleated cell counts were estimated from reference gene primer amplification. The repertoire was sequenced with immunoSEQ multiplex PCR; TCRdb's copy has only in-frame clones and lacks some. D and trimming come from the DNA, and the V and J calls and clone size come from that table. The sample includes about 35,000 clones, around 82% of them seen just once. The data stem from a study of blood T cell repertoires in COVID-19. Looking at the study overall: The United States, Italy and Spain provided the acute and convalescent COVID-19 samples. T cells, B-cell-depleted T cells, or PBMCs provided the cDNA or gDNA that served as material.

Germline CDR1 is MNHEY and CDR2 is SVGEGT. With V trimmed by 5 bases and J by 1 base, 9 bases remained unmatched. There are 17 residues in the CDR3. The sequenced material came from peripheral blood. The chain combines TRBV6-2 or TRBV6-3 with TRBJ1-3; 9 positions match TRBD1. The TCR originated in a man aged 80 or over with active or convalescent COVID-19. The CDR3 nucleotides are TGTGCCAGCAGTACCATCCGGACAGGGGCGTCTGGAAACACCATATATTTT. Protein product: CASSTIRTGASGNTIYF.